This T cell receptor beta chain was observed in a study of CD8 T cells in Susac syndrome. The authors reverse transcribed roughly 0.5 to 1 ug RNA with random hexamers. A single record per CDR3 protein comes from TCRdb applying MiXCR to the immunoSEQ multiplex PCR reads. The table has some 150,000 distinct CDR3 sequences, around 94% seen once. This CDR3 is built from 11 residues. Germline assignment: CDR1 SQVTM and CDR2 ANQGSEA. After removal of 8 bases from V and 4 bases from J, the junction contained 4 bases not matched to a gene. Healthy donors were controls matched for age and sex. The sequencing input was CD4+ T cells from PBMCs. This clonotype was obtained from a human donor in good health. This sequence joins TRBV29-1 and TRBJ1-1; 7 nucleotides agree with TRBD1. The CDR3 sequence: CSSGQITEAFF. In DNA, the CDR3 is TGCAGCTCGGGACAGATCACTGAAGCTTTCTTT.